A single sample gave rise to the 7 T cell receptor beta chains below, sequenced in a study of cytomegalovirus exposure and HLA in healthy donors. The primer mix had 60 Vbeta and 13 Jbeta primers. Profiled with immunoSEQ multiplex PCR; TCRdb holds only in-frame clones, not every one. The sample shows some 150,000 clones, 70% to 80% of them seen only once. The sequenced sample consisted of PBMCs. The receptor set was obtained from a woman aged 55 to 70 in good health and CMV-seropositive.

This chain uses TRBV6-5 with TRBJ1-3; tentative D call: TRBD1 (6 bases). V was trimmed by 4 bases and J by 0 bases, leaving 10 bases between them. The germline CDR1 and CDR2 sequences are MNHEY and SVGAGI. CDR3 length: 15 amino acids. The CDR3 spells CASSSGQLSGNTIYF. CDR3 DNA sequence: TGTGCCAGCAGTTCAGGACAGCTCTCTGGAAACACCATATATTTT.

A few counts support this clone. This chain joins TRBV15 and TRBJ1-2, with 7 bases that match TRBD1. CDR1 and CDR2 (germline): LNHNV, YYDKDF (reference sequence). This CDR3 spans 17 amino acids. The V and J ends lost 1 base and 8 bases, in that order; junction bases with no gene match: 16. The CDR3 DNA follows: TGTGCCACCAGCAGAGCCGACCGCGGCAGGGGGGCGATGGGCTACACCTTC. The encoded protein is CATSRADRGRGAMGYTF.

This chain connects TRBV28 to TRBJ2-2; TRBD2 matches at 12 bases. Germline CDR1 and CDR2: MDHEN and SYDVKM. This CDR3 is 18 amino acids long. Germline trimming cut 2 bases from V and 5 bases from J; bases unmatched to any gene: 9. The CDR3 DNA follows: TGTGCCAGCAGTTTAGTTTCTAGCGGGAGGGCCGGGACCGGGGAGCTGTTTTTT. It yields the protein CASSLVSSGRAGTGELFF.

In this sample, this clone turned up once. V is TRBV6-4 and J is TRBJ2-7; TRBD2 is a possible D gene (5 bases). Trimming stripped 4 bases from V and 6 bases from J, with 19 bases between. The CDR3 loop spans 15 amino acids. Germline lookup yields CDR1 MRHNA and CDR2 SNTAGT. The CDR3 bases are TGTGCCAGCAGTGCCCCTGGCGGAGGTCTGGGCGAGCAGTACTTC. It is translated as CASSAPGGGLGEQYF.

This clone was seen just once. V usage is TRBV2 and J usage is TRBJ1-5, with D possibly TRBD1 on 6 matching bases. V was shortened by 10 bases and J by 6 bases, with 13 bases between the two germline ends. CDR3 length: 12 amino acids. Germline CDR1 SNHLY, CDR2 FYNNEI. CDR3 region: CAITGTSQPQHF. The DNA for the CDR3 is TGTGCCATCACGGGGACAAGTCAGCCCCAGCATTTT.

The chain has TRBV5-5 and TRBJ2-2; 11 bases agree with TRBD2. The ends lost 4 bases at V and 4 bases at J; junction bases unmatched: 6. The CDR3 is 16 residues long. The germline V gene encodes CDR1 SGHKS and CDR2 YYEKEE (reference sequence). CDR3 bases: TGTGCCAGCAGCCTCGGGACTAGCGGAGCCACCGGGGAGCTGTTTTTT. It codes for CASSLGTSGATGELFF.

The chain links TRBV28 to TRBJ1-5; the D gene is possibly TRBD1 (6 bases). V was trimmed by 1 base and J by 2 bases, leaving 12 bases between them. This CDR3 spans 16 amino acids. CDR1 is MDHEN and CDR2 is SYDVKM in the germline V gene. CDR3 protein: CASSLSTGPGNQPQHF. The CDR3 region has the DNA TGTGCCAGCAGTTTATCAACAGGGCCTGGCAATCAGCCCCAGCATTTT.